Given below is one T cell receptor beta chain in context. No antigen is known for it. This CDR3 region has 15 residues. Germline assignment: CDR1 SGHDT and CDR2 YYEEEE. V shed 3 bases, J shed 3 bases, and the junction held 2 bases outside the gene matches. The data originate from a study of CD8+ T cells in alopecia areata. Overall study results and limits: Among the 100 top clones, expanded CD8+ clones, like scalp clonality, were significantly decreased by tofacitinib.

Sequencing used cDNA as its template, made by extracting RNA and reverse transcribing it. TCRdb's table, derived via immunoSEQ multiplex PCR, lists solely in-frame clones and lacks some. The repertoire holds 10,000 to 15,000 clones, with 65% to 70% as singletons. As for treatment: oral pan-JAK inhibitor, 5-10 mg twice daily. Alopecia areata patients had lesional scalp punch biopsies and peripheral blood taken from them. This chain uses TRBV5-6 with TRBJ2-1; 11 bases map to TRBD2. The sequencing used skin, collected at week 4, from a patient treated with tofacitinib. The origin of this receptor is a human donor with alopecia areata. The CDR3 loop is CASSSLAGGYNEQFF. DNA for the CDR3: TGTGCCAGCAGCTCCCTAGCGGGGGGCTACAATGAGCAGTTCTTC.